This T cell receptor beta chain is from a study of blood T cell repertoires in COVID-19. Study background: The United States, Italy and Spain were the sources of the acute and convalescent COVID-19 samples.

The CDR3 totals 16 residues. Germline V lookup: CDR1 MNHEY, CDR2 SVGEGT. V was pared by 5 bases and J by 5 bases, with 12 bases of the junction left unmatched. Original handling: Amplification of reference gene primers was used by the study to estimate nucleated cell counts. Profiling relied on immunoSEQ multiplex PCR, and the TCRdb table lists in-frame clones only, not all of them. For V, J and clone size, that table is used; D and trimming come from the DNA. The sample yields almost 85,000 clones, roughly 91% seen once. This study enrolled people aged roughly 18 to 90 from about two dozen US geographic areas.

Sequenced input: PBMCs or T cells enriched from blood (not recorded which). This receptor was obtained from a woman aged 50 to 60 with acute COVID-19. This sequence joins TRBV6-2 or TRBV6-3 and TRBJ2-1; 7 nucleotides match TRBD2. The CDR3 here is CASSPRGSGFDNEQFF. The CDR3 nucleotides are TGTGCCAGCAGTCCGCGGGGTAGCGGGTTTGACAATGAGCAGTTCTTC.